This TCR beta chain was identified during a study of blood T cells in healthy people across ages. Across the study: The capture of about one barcoded beta molecule per two T cells was achieved by template switching.

Whole-study results and caveats: Roughly linear age-related decline in beta diversity appeared, significant by age around 36. Relative to aged donors, long-lived donors carried more naive CD4+ cells and displayed higher diversity.

This CDR3 region has 17 residues. Germline values: CDR1 KGHDR, CDR2 SFDVKD. The J segment lost 7 bases and the V segment lost 3 bases, leaving 12 bases of the junction unmatched. Using a J-beta primer mix together with a sample-barcoded 5' primer, a second PCR was run for about 6 to 12 cycles. A template-switch adaptor containing 12 random nucleotides labeled each cDNA molecule. Each CDR3 protein gets one entry after TCRdb re-called the 5' RACE reads with MiXCR. Here the sample spans approximately 690,000 distinct CDR3 sequences, around two fifths being singletons. A few counts support this clonotype. Its antigen is not identified.

This sequence joins TRBV24-1 and TRBJ2-5; 11 bases align to TRBD2. This TCR was recovered from an older man in good health. Sequences were obtained from blood. The CDR3 protein is CATSDDKTSGATGTQYF. The CDR3 DNA reads TGTGCCACCAGTGATGACAAGACTAGCGGGGCCACGGGGACCCAGTACTTC.